The rows below give T cell receptor beta chains drawn from one sample of a study of glioma-infiltrating T cells after dendritic cell vaccination. Repertoires were generated with immunoSEQ multiplex PCR, while TCRdb's copy carries only in-frame clones and drops some. Of tens of thousands of clones in the sample, about 85% were seen once. Specimen: blood, collected before dendritic cell vaccination. The receptors shown here come from a human donor with glioblastoma. CDR3s leave out the opening cysteine and the closing phenylalanine or tryptophan. Fields, in order: J gene, V gene, D gene, clone size, CDR3 protein. D genes are given only for firm matches. Expanded clones are given a class, and other clones once, few, many or no size at all.

J gene: TRBJ2-1
V gene: TRBV5-1
D gene: TRBD1
clone size: NA
CDR3 protein: ASSTPGQGNNEQF

J gene: TRBJ2-5
V gene: TRBV6-5
D gene: TRBD1
clone size: NA
CDR3 protein: ASSGQGAETQY

J gene: TRBJ1-3
V gene: TRBV4-2
D gene: TRBD1
clone size: once
CDR3 protein: ASSQDHGQGRGNTIY

J gene: TRBJ1-1
V gene: TRBV10-3
D gene: NA
clone size: NA
CDR3 protein: AIRRGTPGEEAF

J gene: TRBJ1-6
V gene: TRBV18
D gene: NA
clone size: NA
CDR3 protein: ASSPQDNSPLH

J gene: TRBJ2-3
V gene: TRBV6-5
D gene: TRBD2
clone size: once
CDR3 protein: ASRSSGGRTDTQY

J gene: TRBJ2-5
V gene: TRBV7-2
D gene: TRBD1
clone size: NA
CDR3 protein: ASSLGQGRGETQY

J gene: TRBJ2-1
V gene: TRBV15
D gene: TRBD2
clone size: NA
CDR3 protein: ATSRAQGSGSNEQF

J gene: TRBJ1-4
V gene: TRBV19
D gene: NA
clone size: few
CDR3 protein: ASRSIDRTNEKLF

J gene: TRBJ1-1
V gene: TRBV27
D gene: TRBD1
clone size: NA
CDR3 protein: ASSLRTGRNTEAF

J gene: TRBJ2-1
V gene: TRBV19
D gene: TRBD2
clone size: NA
CDR3 protein: ASKASGTGGEQF

J gene: TRBJ2-7
V gene: TRBV12-5
D gene: TRBD1
clone size: NA
CDR3 protein: ADNGQVRPSYEQY

J gene: TRBJ2-7
V gene: TRBV5-6
D gene: TRBD1
clone size: NA
CDR3 protein: ASSSYRGFSYEQY

J gene: TRBJ2-7
V gene: TRBV9
D gene: NA
clone size: NA
CDR3 protein: ASSPGLLISYEQY

J gene: TRBJ2-1
V gene: TRBV11-2
D gene: NA
clone size: NA
CDR3 protein: ASSLIRGNYNEQF

J gene: TRBJ2-2
V gene: TRBV20-1
D gene: TRBD2
clone size: NA
CDR3 protein: TGGPGGELF

J gene: TRBJ2-1
V gene: TRBV15
D gene: NA
clone size: NA
CDR3 protein: ATSKGGVGEQF

J gene: TRBJ1-1
V gene: TRBV14
D gene: NA
clone size: NA
CDR3 protein: ASTWELNTEAF

J gene: TRBJ1-1
V gene: TRBV19
D gene: NA
clone size: NA
CDR3 protein: ASSMGGSNTEAF

J gene: TRBJ2-5
V gene: TRBV7-2
D gene: TRBD1
clone size: NA
CDR3 protein: ASSSTGGRETQY

J gene: TRBJ1-6
V gene: TRBV7-2
D gene: NA
clone size: NA
CDR3 protein: ASSRGHNSPLH

J gene: TRBJ1-5
V gene: TRBV6-6
D gene: NA
clone size: NA
CDR3 protein: ASSSPGRVDQPQH

J gene: TRBJ1-2
V gene: TRBV15
D gene: NA
clone size: once
CDR3 protein: ATSRDTNYGYT

J gene: TRBJ1-6
V gene: TRBV27
D gene: NA
clone size: NA
CDR3 protein: ASSFNSNSPLH

J gene: TRBJ2-7
V gene: TRBV5-6
D gene: NA
clone size: NA
CDR3 protein: ASSLAGSHEQY

J gene: TRBJ1-2
V gene: TRBV7-2
D gene: NA
clone size: NA
CDR3 protein: ASSPQQGSHDGYT

J gene: TRBJ1-2
V gene: TRBV27
D gene: TRBD1
clone size: NA
CDR3 protein: ASSPGQGRVGYT

J gene: TRBJ1-5
V gene: TRBV19
D gene: NA
clone size: NA
CDR3 protein: ASSIEQGLEQPQH

J gene: TRBJ2-2
V gene: TRBV15
D gene: TRBD1
clone size: once
CDR3 protein: ATSRAGTGVGTGELF

J gene: TRBJ1-5
V gene: TRBV6-4
D gene: TRBD1
clone size: NA
CDR3 protein: ASSYGDRGLYNQPQH

J gene: TRBJ1-1
V gene: TRBV7-2
D gene: NA
clone size: NA
CDR3 protein: ASSLGPGNTEAF

J gene: TRBJ2-4
V gene: TRBV6-1
D gene: TRBD1
clone size: NA
CDR3 protein: ASMLGTGGNIQY

J gene: TRBJ1-2
V gene: TRBV7-2
D gene: NA
clone size: NA
CDR3 protein: ASSRRSRDYGYT

J gene: TRBJ1-5
V gene: TRBV25-1
D gene: TRBD1
clone size: NA
CDR3 protein: ASSGTGGNQPQH